The 3 T cell receptor beta chains below come from one sample, sequenced in a study of CD8 T cells in Susac syndrome. The authors reverse transcribed roughly 0.5 to 1 ug RNA with random hexamers. TCRdb re-analysed the immunoSEQ multiplex PCR reads in MiXCR, keeping a single row per CDR3 protein. This table holds about 190,000 distinct CDR3 sequences, 93% found once. The sample consisted of CD4+ T cells from PBMCs. Every receptor here comes from a human donor in good health.

This clonotype has just one count. The chain couples TRBV9 to TRBJ2-1; maybe TRBD2 (6 bases). From germline, CDR1 is SGDLS and CDR2 YYNGEE. The V gene lost 4 bases and the J gene lost 6 bases, with 20 bases spanning the gap. CDR3 length equals 16 residues. CDR3 region: CASSTEGRAWGNEQFF. The CDR3 bases are TGTGCCAGCAGCACGGAGGGGCGGGCCTGGGGCAATGAGCAGTTCTTC.

This sequence joins TRBV6-6 and TRBJ1-1, with a weak D call TRBD1 (6 bases). The germline gives CDR1 MNHNY, CDR2 SVGAGI (reference sequence). This CDR3 has 14 residues. Trimming stripped 0 bases from V and 11 bases from J, with 16 bases between. CDR3 sequence: CASSYSSGGGEAFF. CDR3 coding DNA: TGTGCCAGCAGTTACTCGAGTGGAGGGGGGGAGGCTTTCTTT.

The chain links TRBV7-9 to TRBJ2-1; D possibly corresponds to TRBD2 (6 bases). The CDR3 sequence is 13 residues long. Germline V lookup: CDR1 SEHNR, CDR2 FQNEAQ (reference sequence). Trimming took off 0 bases at V and 11 bases at J, with 11 bases between the two ends. The CDR3 DNA follows: TGTGCCAGCAGCTTAGCGCCGGGACTTCAGCAGTTCTTC. Its translation: CASSLAPGLQQFF.